Presented here are 20 T cell receptor delta chains from one specimen sequenced in a study of Vδ1+ human thymocytes. Study results and limitations: Highly polyclonal TRG and TRD repertoires with Gaussian CDR3 length distributions appeared in thymus.

The template was reverse-transcribed extracted RNA. CDR3 amplicons came from multiplex PCR with pooled V-gene forward and constant-region reverse primers. TCRdb re-called the multiplex PCR reads with CATT. The data hold 50,000 to 60,000 delta-chain clones, with roughly 16% observed a single time. The antigens for these receptors are not known. The sequenced sample consisted of Vdelta1+ gamma-delta thymocytes from the thymus. Subset denoted: FACS-sorted CD3+ TCRalphabeta- TCRVdelta1+ TCRVdelta2- thymocytes. These receptors all stem from a girl under three years old who had congenital heart surgery.

This clone was counted a few times. The chain carries TRDV1 and TRDJ1, with TRDD3 matching 7 bases. The CDR3 is 19 amino acids. Germline assignment: CDR1 TSWWSYY and CDR2 QGS. Trimming at V came to 1 base and at J to 0 bases, leaving 14 bases not matched to a gene. CDR3 loop: CALGERPPSTGVYTDKLIF. In DNA form, the CDR3 reads TGTGCTCTTGGGGAACGGCCCCCCTCTACTGGGGTTTACACCGATAAACTCATCTTT.

About this clone: The junction does not match germline at one end; this may be a read error. The chain employs TRDV1 and TRDJ1; D gene ambiguous. Per germline, CDR1 TSWWSYY and CDR2 QGS. This CDR3 has 15 residues. In nucleotides, the CDR3 is TGTGCTCTTAGGGAAACCCACCCTTACACCGATAAACTCATCTTT. Its translation: CALRETHPYTDKLIF.

This clone was found a few times. Different DNA sequences within this sample yield the same CDR3. The chain recombines TRAV29/DV5 with TRDJ1, with a weak D call TRDD2 (5 bases). V gave up 0 bases and J gave up 1 base, with 22 bases separating them. The germline V gene encodes CDR1 NSMFDY and CDR2 ISSIKDK. The CDR3 is made up of 18 amino acids. This CDR3 is CAASAVFLPRVLTDKLIF. As DNA, the CDR3 is TGTGCAGCAAGCGCGGTTTTCCTCCCCAGGGTCCTCACCGATAAACTCATCTTT.

The chain employs TRDV1 and TRDJ1; the match to TRDD3 covers 11 bases. Germline V gene data show CDR1 as TSWWSYY and CDR2 as QGS. This CDR3 comprises 16 residues. Trimming cost V 1 base and J 7 bases; bases outside gene matches: 8. The CDR3 sequence is CALGERCIGGYVKLIF. The CDR3 DNA is TGTGCTCTTGGGGAACGATGTATTGGGGGATACGTTAAACTCATCTTT.

This clone was observed a few times. This specimen includes other DNA sequences encoding the same CDR3. The gene calls are TRDV1 and TRDJ1; TRDD3 matches at 10 bases. This CDR3 has 19 amino acids. The junction had 13 bases not matched to a gene; V was cut back by 3 bases and J by 0 bases. Per the germline V gene, CDR1 is TSWWSYY and CDR2 is QGS. CDR3 nucleotide sequence: TGTGCTCTTGGGGAGAGATGTTACTGGGGGATGTCGTACACCGATAAACTCATCTTT. Its translation is CALGERCYWGMSYTDKLIF.

This clone was seen only a few times. The V and J genes are TRDV1 and TRDJ1; 10 bases line up with TRDD3. CDR1 and CDR2 from the germline V gene are TSWWSYY and QGS. This CDR3 is 19 amino acids long. The trim removed 3 bases at V and 0 bases at J, leaving 13 bases unmatched. The CDR3 is CALGDNLVLGDPYTDKLIF. The DNA for the CDR3 is TGTGCTCTTGGGGATAACCTCGTACTGGGGGATCCGTACACCGATAAACTCATCTTT.

There are a few counts of this clone. The chain carries TRDV1 and TRDJ1; 9 bases are a match to TRDD2. This CDR3 has 23 residues. Germline trimming cut 0 bases from V and 1 base from J; bases unmatched to any gene: 24. The germline gives CDR1 TSWWSYY, CDR2 QGS. The CDR3 sequence is CALGELLSFLRDPGPLFTDKLIF. The CDR3 DNA reads as TGTGCTCTTGGGGAACTCCTTTCCTTCCTACGGGACCCAGGTCCACTATTCACCGATAAACTCATCTTT.

This clone has just a few counts. The V gene is TRDV1, the J gene TRDJ1, with TRDD3 matching 7 bases. Germline CDR1 and CDR2: TSWWSYY and QGS. This CDR3 region has 15 residues. V lost 2 bases, J lost 5 bases, and 8 bases stayed unmatched. CDR3 DNA: TGTGCTCTTGGGGAAAGTTGCTCCTGGGGGGATAAACTCATCTTT. Translated, it gives CALGESCSWGDKLIF.

J is TRDJ1 and V is TRDV1; the match to TRDD3 covers 10 bases. V was clipped by 1 base and J by 4 bases; unmatched bases: 12. Germline CDR1 reads TSWWSYY; CDR2 reads QGS. This CDR3 comprises 18 residues. CDR3 DNA sequence: TGTGCTCTTGGGGAACCGTTCCCAATACTGGGGGATGGCGATAAACTCATCTTT. It yields the protein CALGEPFPILGDGDKLIF.

The chain couples TRDV1 to TRDJ1; 13 bases align to TRDD3. The CDR3 runs 21 residues. With 0 bases clipped from V and 2 bases from J, the junction kept 15 bases outside the gene matches. In germline, CDR1 is TSWWSYY, CDR2 QGS. Here the CDR3 DNA reads TGTGCTCTTGGGGAACTTGTTGTACTGGGGGATACGTGGGCGTTTACCGATAAACTCATCTTT. Translation gives CALGELVVLGDTWAFTDKLIF.

The V and J genes are TRDV1 and TRDJ1; TRDD3 agrees at 13 bases. This CDR3 contains 23 residues. Germline V gene lookup returns CDR1 TSWWSYY and CDR2 QGS. Germline trimming cut 5 bases from V and 4 bases from J; bases unmatched to any gene: 28. The CDR3: CALGLLPIASTGGYARMVDKLIF. CDR3 nucleotides: TGTGCTCTTGGGCTCCTTCCTATCGCTTCCACTGGGGGATACGCAAGAATGGTCGATAAACTCATCTTT.

The sample holds a few counts of this clone. The J gene is TRDJ1, the V gene TRDV1, with 8 bases identical to TRDD3. Germline CDR1 is TSWWSYY and CDR2 is QGS. This CDR3 is built from 17 residues. The V gene end was trimmed by 0 bases and the J gene end by 11 bases; junction bases not matched to a gene: 17. CDR3 in DNA: TGTGCTCTTGGGGAACTAGGGAGTACTGGGGGTAAACCCTTTCTCATCTTT. It yields the protein CALGELGSTGGKPFLIF.

This clone was counted between two and nine times. The V gene is TRDV1, the J gene TRDJ1; D ambiguous. The CDR3 extends over 15 amino acids. Between the trimmed V and J ends, which lost 0 bases and 1 base, there was a span of 9 bases. Germline V CDR1 and CDR2: TSWWSYY, QGS. This chain's CDR3 is CALGELLLPTDKLIF. CDR3 in DNA: TGTGCTCTTGGGGAACTTCTACTACCCACCGATAAACTCATCTTT.

In this sample, this clone turned up a few times. The chain carries TRDV1 and TRDJ1, with 8 positions matching TRDD2. The germline V gene encodes CDR1 TSWWSYY and CDR2 QGS. The V segment lost 4 bases and the J segment 7 bases; nucleotides outside the gene matches: 35. The CDR3 contains 23 residues. The CDR3 is CALGGASRPSYVRVTTRTSKLIF. CDR3 in DNA: TGTGCTCTTGGGGGCGCCTCCCGGCCTTCCTATGTTCGGGTTACAACCCGCACATCTAAACTCATCTTT.

This clone showed up just a few times. The chain couples TRDV1 to TRDJ1; 13 positions match TRDD3. CDR1 and CDR2 from the germline V gene are TSWWSYY and QGS. There are 19 residues in the CDR3. Losses at the gene ends were 0 bases for V and 2 bases for J; bases not matched to a gene: 9. CDR3 bases: TGTGCTCTTGGGGAACTAGTTATACTGGGGGATACGCTGACCGATAAACTCATCTTT. Its protein is CALGELVILGDTLTDKLIF.

The V gene is TRDV1, the J gene TRDJ1; D possibly corresponds to TRDD2 (5 bases). Germline V gene data show CDR1 as TSWWSYY and CDR2 as QGS. V was shortened by 5 bases and J by 7 bases, with 14 bases between the two germline ends. The CDR3 sequence is 13 residues long. The CDR3 region has the DNA TGTGCTCTTGGGTCCCTCCTTTCCTCTAAACTCATCTTT. Translation: CALGSLLSSKLIF.

The chain couples TRDV1 to TRDJ1, with D tentatively TRDD3 (7 bases). The CDR3 has 19 residues. V shed 5 bases and J shed 0 bases, with 25 bases lying between them. Germline lookup yields CDR1 TSWWSYY and CDR2 QGS. The CDR3 is CALGCLPRTGDRNTDKLIF. CDR3 nucleotides: TGTGCTCTTGGGTGCCTTCCCCGTACTGGGGATAGAAACACCGATAAACTCATCTTT.

The chain employs TRDV1 and TRDJ1, with 10 nucleotides matching TRDD3. Germline V lookup: CDR1 TSWWSYY, CDR2 QGS. The length of the CDR3 is 20 residues. Unmatched junction bases numbered 17, after V lost 4 bases and J lost 0 bases. The CDR3 protein is CALGVLPGWGILGYTDKLIF. The CDR3 DNA sequence: TGTGCTCTTGGGGTACTTCCTGGATGGGGGATACTTGGGTACACCGATAAACTCATCTTT.

The chain joins TRDV1 to TRDJ1; TRDD3 matches at 8 bases. This CDR3 is 21 amino acids long. V gave up 1 base and J gave up 2 bases; unmatched junction bases: 21. CDR1 and CDR2 from the germline V gene are TSWWSYY and QGS. CDR3 in DNA: TGTGCTCTTGGGGAACGTGTCGGGACCGCCTTGCGGGGATACAAGACCGATAAACTCATCTTT. Amino acid sequence: CALGERVGTALRGYKTDKLIF.

Only a few counts were recorded for this clone. This sequence joins TRDV1 and TRDJ1, with 10 bases fitting TRDD3. Germline V gene data show CDR1 as TSWWSYY and CDR2 as QGS. V lost 2 bases, J lost 0 bases, and 21 bases stayed unmatched. The CDR3 runs to 22 residues. In DNA form, the CDR3 reads TGTGCTCTTGGGGAATATTTTACCCACACTCCTTTACTGGGGGATTACACCGATAAACTCATCTTT. This gives the protein CALGEYFTHTPLLGDYTDKLIF.